The 5 T cell receptor beta chains given below trace back to one sample, sequenced in a study of CD8 T cells in Susac syndrome. Random hexamers were used to reverse transcribe the RNA input (about 0.5 to 1 ug). TCRdb passed the immunoSEQ multiplex PCR reads through MiXCR, listing each CDR3 protein once. The sample consists of some 300,000 distinct CDR3 sequences, about nine tenths of them appearing once. The sequenced material came from CD8+ T cells from PBMCs. Source of these receptors: a human donor with multiple sclerosis.

This clonotype has a single count. The chain carries TRBV5-1 and TRBJ2-2; D might be TRBD1 (6 bases). The V gene's germline CDR1 is SGHRS and CDR2 YFSETQ. V was cut by 1 base and J by 1 base, with 11 bases left in between. The CDR3 spans 16 residues. CDR3 in DNA: TGCGCCAGCAGCTTGTGGCGGACAGAGAACACCGGGGAGCTGTTTTTT. This sequence encodes CASSLWRTENTGELFF.

The CDR3 region is CASRTGTDAQETQYF. As DNA, the CDR3 is TGTGCCAGCAGAACCGGGACAGACGCCCAAGAGACCCAGTACTTC. The chain uses TRBV2 and TRBJ2-5; 7 nucleotides align to TRBD1. The germline gives CDR1 SNHLY, CDR2 FYNNEI. J was trimmed by 1 base and V by 6 bases; bases with no gene match: 8. CDR3 size: 15 residues.

This sequence joins TRBV20-1 and TRBJ2-3; perhaps TRBD1 as D (5 bases). This CDR3 contains 15 residues. Germline V lookup: CDR1 DFQATT, CDR2 SNEGSKA (reference sequence). The V gene lost 0 bases and the J gene lost 4 bases, with 14 bases spanning the gap. DNA of the CDR3: TGCAGTGCTAGAGATGGGAAGGGGCAGGCAGATACGCAGTATTTT. The encoded protein is CSARDGKGQADTQYF.

The chain combines TRBV27 with TRBJ2-1, with TRBD2 matching over 13 bases. Trimming took 5 bases from V and 12 from J; bases not matched to a gene: 19. The germline gives CDR1 MNHEY, CDR2 SMNVEV (reference sequence). This CDR3 contains 18 residues. The CDR3 bases are TGTGCCAGCAGTCCCGGGACTAGCGGGACCGGGCCGACAATTGTGCAGTTCTTC. Its translation is CASSPGTSGTGPTIVQFF.

V is TRBV2 and J is TRBJ2-7; TRBD2 matches 11 bases. Germline CDR1 reads SNHLY; CDR2 reads FYNNEI. The CDR3 has 15 residues. The V and J ends lost 5 bases and 5 bases, in that order; junction bases with no gene match: 8. The CDR3 sequence: CASSKTSGRTHEQYF. The CDR3, as DNA: TGTGCCAGCAGTAAAACTAGCGGGAGAACCCACGAGCAGTACTTC.